Listed here is a single T cell receptor (beta chain). The antigen this receptor binds is unknown. No base quality values were provided; no much bigger clone lies one nucleotide off. Looking up the germline V gene yields CDR1 ENHRY and CDR2 SYGVKD. Here V drops 6 bases and J drops 0 bases, and the junction holds 9 bases not matched to any gene. The CDR3 runs 17 amino acids, cysteine and phenylalanine included. Only the CDR3 region is kept as DNA, spanning 51 bases read in frame from base 1. Whole blood was collected in K2EDTA tubes by collaborating institutions according to the institutions' own protocols. For TCRbeta analysis, collaborator samples were shipped as frozen whole blood, as isolated PBMCs, or as DNA extracted from either sample type. This specimen comes from a study of blood T cell repertoires in COVID-19 (dated by TCRdb to about 2020). At the level of the whole study: The collaborator samples originated in the United States, Italy and Spain and spanned the acute and convalescent phases of COVID-19. A de-identified subject ID, COVID-19 status, age in years and sex were almost always included in the sample metadata. The samples were drawn from the first 160 participants of the ongoing ImmuneRACE study and from more than 1,000 subjects provided by 6 global collaborators. The repertoires were released in a freely available public database meant as a resource for research on the immune response to SARS-CoV-2. The dataset comprised deeply sampled blood TCRbeta repertoires from subjects exposed to, actively infected with, or recovered from COVID-19. The material from the prospective study consisted of cDNA or gDNA derived from T cells, B-cell-depleted T cells, or PBMCs. Where HLA class I and class II types were available, the types were taken from metadata supplied by the sample provider, not from assay-based typing.

TCRbeta CDR3 regions were amplified from genomic DNA by means of the immunoSEQ Assay, a bias-controlled multiplex PCR. The original methods were these. Within the assay, amplification of reference gene primers was used to estimate how many nucleated cells each sample contained. To quantify the absolute abundance of each unique TCRbeta CDR3 rearrangement, sequence reads were collapsed and filtered. Productive Simpson clonality was computed per sample as the square root of Simpson's diversity index over productive rearrangements. In TCRdb, the immuneACCESS table is reduced to in-frame sequences with V and J assigned. These tables do not hold every clone; where another copy was compared, an unresolved V gene accounts for under half, and the others remain unexplained. V and J calls and clone size are copied from that table; D and trimming were computed from the DNA. In all, the sample holds roughly 120,000 clones, and more than 75% of those were seen once. The ten largest clonotypes hold 25% to 30% of the sample.

Broader findings and caveats from the paper: The quantity of clinical and demographic metadata differed by source and by participant and was supplied without curation.

The rearrangement combines TRBV10-3 with TRBJ1-2, with 11 bases matching TRBD1. The sequence derives from a woman between 65 and 79 years old with acute or convalescent COVID-19. Sequencing used peripheral blood. The bases are TGTGCCATCAGAGGACGGGACAGGGGGGTAGCTAACTATGGCTACACCTTC. It specifies CAIRGRDRGVANYGYTF.